This TCR beta chain was observed in a study of spatial heterogeneity in lung cancer. Turning to the study itself: Median follow-up for sequenced PBMC samples was roughly two years after resection, when such samples existed. Sequencing consistently turned up more beta-chain sequences than alpha-chain sequences.

CDR1 and CDR2 from the germline V gene are DFQATT and SNEGSKA (reference sequence). The CDR3 spans 14 residues. Trimming shortened V by 6 bases and J by 1 base, and 14 bases separated the two germline ends. Carried by each TCR cDNA molecule was a unique molecular identifier. TCRdb re-called the 5' RACE reads through MiXCR, storing one row per CDR3 protein. Of about 110,000 distinct CDR3 sequences in the sample, more than 10% were seen once. Described time point: blood at routine non-recurrence follow-up after resection. The input material, whole RNA from tumor, nontumor lung or frozen PBMC, was sequenced unsorted.

The sequenced sample was PBMCs, obtained at follow-up. The TCR sequence derives from a female donor with early-stage non-small cell lung cancer. The chain links TRBV20-1 to TRBJ2-3; possible D gene TRBD2, 6 bases. The CDR3 loop reads CSATNPGGTDTQYF. The CDR3 region has the DNA TGCAGTGCCACCAACCCGGGGGGCACAGATACGCAGTATTTT.